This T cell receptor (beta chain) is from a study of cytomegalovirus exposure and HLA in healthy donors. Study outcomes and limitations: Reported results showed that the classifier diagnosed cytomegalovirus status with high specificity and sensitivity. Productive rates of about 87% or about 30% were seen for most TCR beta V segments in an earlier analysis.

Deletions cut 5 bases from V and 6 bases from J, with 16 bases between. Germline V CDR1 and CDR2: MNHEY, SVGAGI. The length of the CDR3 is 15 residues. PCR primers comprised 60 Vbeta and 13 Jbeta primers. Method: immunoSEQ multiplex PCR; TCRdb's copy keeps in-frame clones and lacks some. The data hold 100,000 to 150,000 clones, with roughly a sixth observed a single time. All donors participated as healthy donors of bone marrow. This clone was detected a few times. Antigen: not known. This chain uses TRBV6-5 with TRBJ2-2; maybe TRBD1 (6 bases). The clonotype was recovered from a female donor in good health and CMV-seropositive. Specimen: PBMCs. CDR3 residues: CASSTGTGIAGELFF. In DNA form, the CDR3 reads TGTGCCAGCAGTACCGGCACAGGGATCGCCGGGGAGCTGTTTTTT.